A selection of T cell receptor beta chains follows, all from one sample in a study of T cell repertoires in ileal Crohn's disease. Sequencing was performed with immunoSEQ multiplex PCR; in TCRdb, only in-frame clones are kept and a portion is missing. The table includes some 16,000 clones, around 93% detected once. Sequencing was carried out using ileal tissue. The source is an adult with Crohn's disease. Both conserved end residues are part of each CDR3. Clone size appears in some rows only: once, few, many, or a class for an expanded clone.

CASSRRTGHGYTF,TRBJ1-2,TRBV7-6,NA
CASSIRLAGGFLTDTQYF,TRBJ2-3,TRBV19,NA
CASSVEPFRQGRTGELFF,TRBJ2-2,TRBV9,NA
CASSERRGGAGANVLTF,TRBJ2-6,TRBV6-1,NA
CAWSEKGDTEAFF,TRBJ1-1,TRBV30,NA
CASSLAGAANYGYTF,TRBJ1-2,TRBV7-9,NA
CASSYSPGEPSPLHF,TRBJ1-6,TRBV6-5,once
CASSSTRVGYEQYF,NA,TRBV7-8,NA
CASSGTGETQYF,TRBJ2-5,TRBV2,NA
CASSRTLGNEKLFF,TRBJ1-4,TRBV19,NA
CASSKGGQSAIYF,TRBJ1-3,TRBV6-5,NA
CSVEAEIRGETQYF,TRBJ2-5,TRBV29-1,few
CASSDNQANTEAFF,TRBJ1-1,TRBV9,NA
CASKQTSQETQYF,TRBJ2-5,TRBV6-5,NA
CASSTRPRDREKGSYEQYF,TRBJ2-7,TRBV21-1,NA
CASSLGPPRGVTEQYF,TRBJ2-7,TRBV7-2,NA
CASRVSGLGGYTF,TRBJ1-2,TRBV9,NA
CASSLGRGEAFF,TRBJ1-1,TRBV6-5,NA
CASSYVGGSAKNIQYF,TRBJ2-4,TRBV6-5,NA
CASSVGQQDRYGYTF,TRBJ1-2,TRBV9,NA
CASSLEGLAGPDTQYF,TRBJ2-3,TRBV5-1,NA
CASSGQGVHGYTF,TRBJ1-2,TRBV6-5,NA
CASSLTTSGETQYF,TRBJ2-5,TRBV5-8,NA
CASSLTSPGEVTDTQYF,TRBJ2-3,TRBV7-3,NA
CASSPTKAGSTDTQYF,TRBJ2-3,TRBV18,NA
CASSLVPDSEAFF,TRBJ1-1,TRBV7-8,few
CASSYAGSGQPQHF,TRBJ1-5,TRBV6-5,NA
CASSLPGGKSYEQYF,TRBJ2-7,TRBV5-5,NA
CASSQDGQGALTGELFF,TRBJ2-2,TRBV4-3,NA
CAISSGTGSNEQFF,TRBJ2-1,TRBV10-3,once
CAWTTGYGYTF,TRBJ1-2,TRBV30,NA
CSVVLALPGTDTQYF,TRBJ2-3,TRBV29-1,NA
CAWSVLGGDQPQHF,TRBJ1-5,TRBV30,NA
CASSLGQANEQYF,TRBJ2-7,TRBV5-1,NA
CASGSDTHEQYF,NA,TRBV12-5,NA
CSVEGLGTSGDYEQYF,TRBJ2-7,TRBV29-1,NA
CASSSASGGNTDTQYF,TRBJ2-3,TRBV11-2,NA
CASSRTLRSNQPQHF,TRBJ1-5,TRBV19,NA
CSGPGQGRPGEKLFF,TRBJ1-4,TRBV29-1,once
CASSNKGQDGYTF,TRBJ1-2,TRBV6-1,NA
CASSSNRGGKTQYF,TRBJ2-5,TRBV7-2,NA
CASSPDRGNNEQFF,TRBJ2-1,TRBV11-2,NA
CASSSPEAGGFYEQYF,TRBJ2-7,TRBV5-1,NA
CASSVTGSYGYTF,TRBJ1-2,TRBV6-1,NA
CASMMGNFQHF,TRBJ1-5,TRBV19,NA
CASSLSGGTGELFF,TRBJ2-2,TRBV6-4,NA
CASSEGPGGFGNQPQHF,TRBJ1-5,TRBV6-1,NA
CASSQGGNGSPLHF,TRBJ1-6,TRBV7-9,NA
CASSLQEGMVYEQYF,NA,TRBV5-1,once
CASSLRGDQPQHF,TRBJ1-5,TRBV5-1,once
CASSIRQGDGNTIYF,TRBJ1-3,TRBV19,NA
CASSDAGLAGYSSYNEQFF,TRBJ2-1,TRBV9,once
CASSWDSFRTYEQYF,TRBJ2-7,TRBV5-5,NA
CASSLSHGGNTEAFF,TRBJ1-1,TRBV5-1,NA